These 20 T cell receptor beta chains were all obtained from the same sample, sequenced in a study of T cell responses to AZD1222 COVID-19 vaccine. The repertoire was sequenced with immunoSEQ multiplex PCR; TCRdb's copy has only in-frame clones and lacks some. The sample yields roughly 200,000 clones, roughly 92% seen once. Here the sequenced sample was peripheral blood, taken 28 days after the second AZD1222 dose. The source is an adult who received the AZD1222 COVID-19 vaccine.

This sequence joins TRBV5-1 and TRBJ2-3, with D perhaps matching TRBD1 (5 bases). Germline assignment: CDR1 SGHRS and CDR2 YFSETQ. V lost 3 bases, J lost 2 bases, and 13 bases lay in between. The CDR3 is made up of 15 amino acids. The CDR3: CASSSSDSPTDTQYF. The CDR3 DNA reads TGCGCCAGCAGCTCCTCAGACAGCCCCACAGATACGCAGTATTTT.

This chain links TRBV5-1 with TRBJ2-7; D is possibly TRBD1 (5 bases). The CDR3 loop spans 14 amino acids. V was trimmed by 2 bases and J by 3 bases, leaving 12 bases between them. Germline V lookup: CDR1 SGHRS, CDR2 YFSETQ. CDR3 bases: TGCGCCAGCAGCTTTAAGGGGATGGGCTACGAGCAGTACTTC. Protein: CASSFKGMGYEQYF.

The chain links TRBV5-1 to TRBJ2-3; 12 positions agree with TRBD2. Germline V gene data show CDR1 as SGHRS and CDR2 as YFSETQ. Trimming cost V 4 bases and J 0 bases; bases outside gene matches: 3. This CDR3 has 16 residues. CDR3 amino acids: CASSPGTSGSTDTQYF. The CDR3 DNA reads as TGCGCCAGCAGCCCGGGGACTAGCGGGAGCACAGATACGCAGTATTTT.

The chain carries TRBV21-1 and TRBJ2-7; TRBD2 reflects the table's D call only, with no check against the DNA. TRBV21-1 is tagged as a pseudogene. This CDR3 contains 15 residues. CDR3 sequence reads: CASCFKAGTIYEQYF. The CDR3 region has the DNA TGTGCCAGCTGTTTCAAGGCGGGGACCATCTACGAGCAGTACTTC.

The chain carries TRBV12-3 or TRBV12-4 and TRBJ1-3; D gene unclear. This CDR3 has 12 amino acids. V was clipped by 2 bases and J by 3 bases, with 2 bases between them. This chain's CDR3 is CASSLYGNTIYF. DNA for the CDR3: TGTGCCAGCAGTTTATATGGAAACACCATATATTTT.

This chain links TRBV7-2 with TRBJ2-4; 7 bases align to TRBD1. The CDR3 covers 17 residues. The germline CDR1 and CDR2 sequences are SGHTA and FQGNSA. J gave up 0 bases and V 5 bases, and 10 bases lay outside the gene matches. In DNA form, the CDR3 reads TGTGCCAGCAGCCCAACCGGACAGGCCCGAGCCAAAAACATTCAGTACTTC. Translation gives CASSPTGQARAKNIQYF. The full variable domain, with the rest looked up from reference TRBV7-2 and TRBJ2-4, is GAGVSQSPSNKVTEKGKDVELRCDPISGHTALYWYRQSLGQGLEFLIYFQGNSAPDKSGLPSDRFSAERTGGSVSTLTIQRTQQEDSAVYLCASSPTGQARAKNIQYFGAGTRLSVL.

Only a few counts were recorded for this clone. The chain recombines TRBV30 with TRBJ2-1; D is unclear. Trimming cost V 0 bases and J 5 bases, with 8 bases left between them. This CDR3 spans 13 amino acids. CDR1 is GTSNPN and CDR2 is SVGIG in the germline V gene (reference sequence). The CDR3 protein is CAWSVLSDNEQFF. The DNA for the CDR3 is TGTGCCTGGAGTGTACTGTCGGACAATGAGCAGTTCTTC.

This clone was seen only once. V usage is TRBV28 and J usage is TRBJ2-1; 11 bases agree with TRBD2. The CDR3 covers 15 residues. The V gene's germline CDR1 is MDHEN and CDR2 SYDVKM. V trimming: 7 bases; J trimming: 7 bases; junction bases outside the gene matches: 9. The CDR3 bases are TGTGCCAGCACCCTTAGCGGGAGGGCCCCAAATGAGCAGTTCTTC. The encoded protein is CASTLSGRAPNEQFF.

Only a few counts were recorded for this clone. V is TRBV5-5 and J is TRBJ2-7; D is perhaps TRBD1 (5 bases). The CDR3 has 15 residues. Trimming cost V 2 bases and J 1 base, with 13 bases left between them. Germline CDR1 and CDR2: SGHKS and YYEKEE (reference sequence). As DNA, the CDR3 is TGTGCCAGCAGCTTCGGCAGGGCCCTATCCTACGAGCAGTACTTC. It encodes CASSFGRALSYEQYF.

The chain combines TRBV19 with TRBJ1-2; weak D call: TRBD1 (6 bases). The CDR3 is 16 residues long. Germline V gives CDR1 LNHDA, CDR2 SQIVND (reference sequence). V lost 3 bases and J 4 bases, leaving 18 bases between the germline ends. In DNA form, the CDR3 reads TGTGCCAGTAGTATCGCCTCCGGACAGCTTATCTATGGCTACACCTTC. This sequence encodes CASSIASGQLIYGYTF.

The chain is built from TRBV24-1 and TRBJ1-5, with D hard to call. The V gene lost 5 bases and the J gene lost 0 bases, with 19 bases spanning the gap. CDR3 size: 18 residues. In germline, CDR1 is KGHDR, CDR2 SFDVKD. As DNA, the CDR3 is TGTGCCACCAGTGTAAAGCCTTCGGCGGTGTATAGCAATCAGCCCCAGCATTTT. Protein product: CATSVKPSAVYSNQPQHF.

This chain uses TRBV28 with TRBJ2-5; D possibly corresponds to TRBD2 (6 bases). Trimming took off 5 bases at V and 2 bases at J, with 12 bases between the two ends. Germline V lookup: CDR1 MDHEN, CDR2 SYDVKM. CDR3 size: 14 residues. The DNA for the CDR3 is TGTGCCAGCAGTCCCGGGACTCTTCAAGAGACCCAGTACTTC. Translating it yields CASSPGTLQETQYF.

The CDR3 spells CASSLGLAGYYNEQFF. The DNA for the CDR3 is TGTGCCAGCAGCTTAGGCCTAGCGGGGTACTACAATGAGCAGTTCTTC. V is TRBV11-2 and J is TRBJ2-1; 9 bases agree with TRBD2. The J segment lost 3 bases and the V segment lost 1 base, leaving 4 bases of the junction unmatched. CDR1 and CDR2 (germline): SGHAT, FQNNGV. The CDR3 contains 16 residues.

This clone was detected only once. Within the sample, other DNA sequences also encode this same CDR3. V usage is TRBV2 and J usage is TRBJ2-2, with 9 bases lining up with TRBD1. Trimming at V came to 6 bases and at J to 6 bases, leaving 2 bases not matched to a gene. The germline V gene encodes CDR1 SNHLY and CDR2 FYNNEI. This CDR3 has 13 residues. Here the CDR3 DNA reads TGTGCCAGCAGGGGACAGGGCGCCGGGGAGCTGTTTTTT. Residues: CASRGQGAGELFF.

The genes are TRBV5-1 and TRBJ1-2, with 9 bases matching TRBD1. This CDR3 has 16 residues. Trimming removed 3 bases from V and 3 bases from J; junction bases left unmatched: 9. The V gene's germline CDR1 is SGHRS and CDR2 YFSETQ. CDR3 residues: CASSYIQGAGDYGYTF. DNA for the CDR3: TGCGCCAGCAGCTACATACAGGGGGCTGGCGACTATGGCTACACCTTC.

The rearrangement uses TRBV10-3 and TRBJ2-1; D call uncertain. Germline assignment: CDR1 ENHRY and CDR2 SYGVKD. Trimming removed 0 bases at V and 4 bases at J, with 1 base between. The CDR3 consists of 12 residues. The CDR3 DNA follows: TGTGCCATCAGTGAGTCGTACAATGAGCAGTTCTTC. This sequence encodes CAISESYNEQFF.

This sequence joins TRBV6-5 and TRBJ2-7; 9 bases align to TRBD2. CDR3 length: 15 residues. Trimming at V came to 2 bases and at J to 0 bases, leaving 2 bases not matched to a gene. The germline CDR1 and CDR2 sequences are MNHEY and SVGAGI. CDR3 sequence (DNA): TGTGCCAGCAGTTACCGCGGGAGGGCCTCCTACGAGCAGTACTTC. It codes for CASSYRGRASYEQYF.

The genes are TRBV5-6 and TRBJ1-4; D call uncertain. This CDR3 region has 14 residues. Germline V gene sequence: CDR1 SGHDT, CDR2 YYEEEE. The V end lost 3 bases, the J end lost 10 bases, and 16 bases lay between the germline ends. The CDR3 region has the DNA TGTGCCAGCAGCTCTCCAACCTTGCCCGGAAAACTGTTTTTT. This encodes CASSSPTLPGKLFF.

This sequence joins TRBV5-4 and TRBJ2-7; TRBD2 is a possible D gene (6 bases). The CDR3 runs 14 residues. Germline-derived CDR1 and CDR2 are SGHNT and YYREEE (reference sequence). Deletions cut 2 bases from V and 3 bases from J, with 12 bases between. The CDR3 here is CASSLRAGNYEQYF. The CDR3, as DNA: TGTGCCAGCAGCTTAAGGGCGGGAAACTACGAGCAGTACTTC.

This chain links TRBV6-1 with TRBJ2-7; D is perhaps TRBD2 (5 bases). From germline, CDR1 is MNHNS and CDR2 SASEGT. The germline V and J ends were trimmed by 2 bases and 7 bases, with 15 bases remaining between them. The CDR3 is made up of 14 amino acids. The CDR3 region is CASSEMRGPVEQYF. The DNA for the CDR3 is TGTGCCAGCAGTGAAATGCGAGGGCCCGTAGAGCAGTACTTC.